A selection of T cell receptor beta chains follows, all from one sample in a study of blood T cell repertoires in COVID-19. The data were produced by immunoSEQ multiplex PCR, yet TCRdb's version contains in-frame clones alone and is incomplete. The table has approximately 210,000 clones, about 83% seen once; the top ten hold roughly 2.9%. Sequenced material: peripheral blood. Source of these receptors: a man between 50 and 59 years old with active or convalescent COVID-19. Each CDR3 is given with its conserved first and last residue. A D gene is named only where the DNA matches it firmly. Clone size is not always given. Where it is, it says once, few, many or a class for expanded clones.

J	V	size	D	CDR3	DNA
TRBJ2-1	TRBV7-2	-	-	CASREQVHEQFF	TGTGCCAGCAGGGAACAGGTCCATGAGCAGTTCTTC
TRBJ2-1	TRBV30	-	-	CACASGVRSDEQFF	TGTGCCTGCGCCTCGGGGGTCCGCTCCGATGAGCAGTTCTTC
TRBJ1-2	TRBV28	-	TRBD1	CASRTGGYGYTF	TGTGCCAGCAGGACAGGGGGCTATGGCTACACCTTC
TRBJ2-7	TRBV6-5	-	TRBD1	CASSRDRLYEQYF	TGTGCCAGCAGCCGGGACAGGCTCTACGAGCAGTACTTC
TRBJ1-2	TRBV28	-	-	CASSLWQEGNGYTF	TGTGCCAGCAGTTTATGGCAGGAGGGGAATGGCTACACCTTC
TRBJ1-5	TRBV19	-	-	CASSLQGMSNQPQHF	TGTGCCAGTAGTCTTCAGGGGATGAGCAATCAGCCCCAGCATTTT
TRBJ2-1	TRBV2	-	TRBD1	CASNTGGRKNEQFF	TGTGCCAGCAATACAGGGGGGAGGAAGAATGAGCAGTTCTTC
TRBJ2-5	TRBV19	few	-	CASTPRWPGGDQYF	TGTGCCAGTACCCCCAGGTGGCCAGGAGGGGACCAGTACTTC
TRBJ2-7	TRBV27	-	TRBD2	CASSLAGGSSYEQYF	TGTGCCAGCAGTTTAGCGGGAGGGTCGTCCTACGAGCAGTACTTC
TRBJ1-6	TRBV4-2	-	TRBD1	CASSQPQGGGSPLHF	TGTGCCAGCAGCCAACCCCAGGGGGGAGGATCACCCCTCCACTTT
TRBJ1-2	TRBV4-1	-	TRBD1	CASSQEGTGIYGYTF	TGCGCCAGCAGCCAAGAAGGGACAGGGATCTATGGCTACACCTTC
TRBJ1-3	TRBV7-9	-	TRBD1	CASSLWRQGVRNTIYF	TGTGCCAGCAGCTTATGGCGGCAGGGGGTTCGAAACACCATATATTTT
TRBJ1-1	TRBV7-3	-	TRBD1	CASSTGVDTEAFF	TGTGCCAGCAGTACAGGGGTGGACACTGAAGCTTTCTTT
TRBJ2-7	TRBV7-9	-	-	CASSIDSTYEQYF	TGTGCCAGCAGCATAGACAGCACCTACGAGCAGTACTTC
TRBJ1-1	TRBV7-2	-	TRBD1	CASRTGPMNTEAFF	TGTGCCAGCAGGACAGGGCCTATGAACACTGAAGCTTTCTTT
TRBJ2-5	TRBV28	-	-	CASSFWGKKETQYF	TGTGCCAGCAGTTTTTGGGGCAAAAAAGAGACCCAGTACTTC
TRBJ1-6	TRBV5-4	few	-	CASSPIGEGPLHF	TGTGCCAGCAGCCCCATTGGGGAGGGCCCCCTCCACTTT
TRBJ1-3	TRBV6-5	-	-	CASSYSSGNTIYF	TGTGCCAGCAGTTACTCGAGCGGAAACACCATATATTTT
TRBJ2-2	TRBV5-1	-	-	CASSPAGTNTGELFF	TGCGCCAGCAGCCCGGCGGGCACGAACACCGGGGAGCTGTTTTTT
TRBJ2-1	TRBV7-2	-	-	CASLKFWSGPANEQFF	TGTGCCAGCCTGAAGTTTTGGAGCGGACCCGCCAATGAGCAGTTCTTC
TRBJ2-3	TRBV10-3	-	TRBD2	CAIMGSGGPDTQYF	TGTGCCATCATGGGTAGCGGGGGGCCAGATACGCAGTATTTT
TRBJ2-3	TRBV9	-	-	CASSVYSSLADTQYF	TGTGCCAGCAGCGTATATTCTAGTTTGGCAGATACGCAGTATTTT
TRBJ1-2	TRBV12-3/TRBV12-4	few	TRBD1	CASIQGAGGYTF	TGTGCCAGCATCCAGGGGGCGGGAGGCTACACCTTC
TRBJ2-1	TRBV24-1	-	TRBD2	CATSDPKRGAYNEQFF	TGTGCCACCAGTGATCCCAAGCGGGGGGCTTACAATGAGCAGTTCTTC
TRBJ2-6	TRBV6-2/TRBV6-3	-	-	CASSYPLPGANVLTF	TGTGCCAGCAGTTACCCCCTACCTGGGGCCAACGTCCTGACTTTC
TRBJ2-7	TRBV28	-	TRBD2	CGASGTSYEQYF	TGTGGCGCCAGCGGGACCTCCTACGAGCAGTACTTC
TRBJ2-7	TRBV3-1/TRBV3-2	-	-	CASSPDPPGAYEQYF	TGTGCCAGCAGCCCAGACCCGCCCGGGGCCTACGAGCAGTACTTC
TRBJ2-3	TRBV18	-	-	CASSPPRTGTDTQYF	TGTGCCAGCTCACCACCAAGGACAGGCACAGATACGCAGTATTTT
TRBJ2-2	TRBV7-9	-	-	CASSPYTGELFF	TGTGCCAGCAGCCCGTACACCGGGGAGCTGTTTTTT
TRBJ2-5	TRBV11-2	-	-	CASSLPNEETQYF	TGTGCCAGCAGCTTACCTAACGAAGAGACCCAGTACTTC